Here is one TCR beta chain with its context. Its antigen is currently unknown. Sequencing of TCR beta drew on CD8+ and CD4+ T cells from blood. Random hexamers primed reverse transcription of about 0.45 to 1 ug RNA. TCRdb passed the immunoSEQ multiplex PCR reads through MiXCR, listing each CDR3 protein once. The sample has around 110,000 distinct CDR3 sequences, roughly 95% seen once; the top ten hold roughly 0.14%. The data were obtained in a study of CD8 T cells in Susac syndrome. Whole-study findings and limits: As the study acknowledged, the number of individuals who were part of its TCR sequencing and HLA analysis was relatively small.

This clonotype was obtained from a human donor with Susac syndrome. The specimen was CD4+ T cells from PBMCs.

CDR3 in amino acids: CASSPGQGPYNEQFF. The CDR3 nucleotides are TGCGCCAGCAGCCCCGGACAGGGGCCCTACAATGAGCAGTTCTTC. This chain joins TRBV5-1 and TRBJ2-1; 9 positions match TRBD1. After removal of 4 bases from V and 2 bases from J, the junction contained 4 bases not matched to a gene. Germline-derived CDR1 and CDR2 are SGHRS and YFSETQ. The CDR3 contains 15 residues. Combining the CDR3 with reference TRBV5-1 and TRBJ2-1 gives the whole variable domain KAGVTQTPRYLIKTRGQQVTLSCSPISGHRSVSWYQQTPGQGLQFLFEYFSETQRNKGNFPGRFSGRQFSNSRSEMNVSTLELGDSALYLCASSPGQGPYNEQFFGPGTRLTVL.